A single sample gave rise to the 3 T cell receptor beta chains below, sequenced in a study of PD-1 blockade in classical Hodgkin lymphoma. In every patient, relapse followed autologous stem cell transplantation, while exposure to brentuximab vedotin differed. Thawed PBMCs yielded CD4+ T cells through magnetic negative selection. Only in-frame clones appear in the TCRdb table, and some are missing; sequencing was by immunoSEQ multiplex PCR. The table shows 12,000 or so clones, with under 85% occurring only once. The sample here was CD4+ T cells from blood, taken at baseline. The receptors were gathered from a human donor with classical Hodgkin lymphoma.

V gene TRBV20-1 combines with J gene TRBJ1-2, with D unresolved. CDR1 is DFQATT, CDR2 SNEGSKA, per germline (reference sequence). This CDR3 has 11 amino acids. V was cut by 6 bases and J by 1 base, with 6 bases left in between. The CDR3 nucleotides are TGCAGTGCGCCGAATAACTATGGCTACACCTTC. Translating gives CSAPNNYGYTF.

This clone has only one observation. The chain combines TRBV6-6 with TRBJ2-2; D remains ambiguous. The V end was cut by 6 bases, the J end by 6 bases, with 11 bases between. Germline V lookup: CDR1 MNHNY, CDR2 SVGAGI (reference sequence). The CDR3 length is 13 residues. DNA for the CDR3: TGTGCCAGCAGCCTCCTGGGATCCGGGGAGCTGTTTTTT. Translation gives CASSLLGSGELFF.

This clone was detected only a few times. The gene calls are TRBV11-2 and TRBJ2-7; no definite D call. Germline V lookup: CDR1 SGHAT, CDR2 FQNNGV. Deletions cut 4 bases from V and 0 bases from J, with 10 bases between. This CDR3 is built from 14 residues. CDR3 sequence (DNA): TGTGCCAGCAGCTCTACGGGCCTCTCCTACGAGCAGTACTTC. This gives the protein CASSSTGLSYEQYF.